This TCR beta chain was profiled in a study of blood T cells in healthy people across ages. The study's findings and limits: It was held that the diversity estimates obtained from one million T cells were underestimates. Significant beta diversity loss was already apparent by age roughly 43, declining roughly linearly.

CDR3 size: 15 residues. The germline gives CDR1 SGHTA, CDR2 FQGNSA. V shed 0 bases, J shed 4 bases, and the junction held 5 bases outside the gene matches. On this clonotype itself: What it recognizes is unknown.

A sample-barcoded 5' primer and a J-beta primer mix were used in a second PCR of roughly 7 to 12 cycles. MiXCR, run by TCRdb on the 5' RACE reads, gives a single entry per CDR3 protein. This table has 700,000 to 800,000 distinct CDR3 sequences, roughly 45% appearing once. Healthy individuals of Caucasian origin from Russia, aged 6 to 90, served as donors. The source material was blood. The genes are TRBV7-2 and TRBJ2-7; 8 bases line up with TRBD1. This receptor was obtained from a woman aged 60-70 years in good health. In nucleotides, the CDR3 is TGTGCCAGCAGCTTAGCAGGCAGGGGGCTGTACGAGCAGTACTTC. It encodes CASSLAGRGLYEQYF.